Presented here are 9 T cell receptor beta chains from one specimen sequenced in a study of CD4 T cells in relation to SARS-CoV-2 and coronaviruses. The antigens these receptors bind are not known. CD4+ T cells from unexposed donors were obtained before the COVID-19 pandemic (2011-2018). Isolation of CD4+ T cells took place after roughly nine days in culture. Clones were read by immunoSEQ multiplex PCR, and TCRdb kept only the in-frame ones, dropping some. The repertoire has around 20,000 clones, 78% of them found once; the top ten carry approximately 20%. The sample consisted of CD4+ T cells from PBMCs, cultured in vitro. These receptors came from a human donor in good health.

V is TRBV3-1 (or the pseudogene TRBV3-2) and J is TRBJ1-2; no clear D gene. The length of the CDR3 is 14 residues. The V end was cut by 6 bases, the J end by 6 bases, with 17 bases between. Germline V gene lookup returns CDR1 LGHDT and CDR2 YNNKEL (reference sequence). CDR3 DNA: TGTGCCAGCAGAGCGGGCGGGTACGCGGATGGCTACACCTTC. It specifies CASRAGGYADGYTF.

The chain recombines TRBV28 with TRBJ2-1; D call uncertain. CDR3 length: 12 residues. Germline CDR1 reads MDHEN; CDR2 reads SYDVKM. V was trimmed by 6 bases and J by 6 bases, leaving 9 bases between them. The CDR3 DNA sequence: TGTGCCAGCAGGACTTTGGCCAATGAGCAGTTCTTC. Protein product: CASRTLANEQFF.

This clone rates as hyperexpanded. The chain couples TRBV7-2 to TRBJ1-1, with D possibly being TRBD1 (5 bases). In germline, CDR1 is SGHTA, CDR2 FQGNSA. The CDR3 spans 13 residues. Trimming shortened V by 5 bases and J by 6 bases, and 13 bases separated the two germline ends. The CDR3 loop reads CASSHYEGPEAFF. For the CDR3, the DNA is TGTGCCAGCAGCCACTACGAGGGGCCTGAAGCTTTCTTT.

The chain combines TRBV24-1 with TRBJ2-5; 9 nucleotides align to TRBD2. In germline, CDR1 is KGHDR, CDR2 SFDVKD. The CDR3 spans 14 residues. After removal of 3 bases from V and 5 bases from J, the junction contained 3 bases not matched to a gene. The CDR3 here is CATSDSGRRETQYF. The CDR3 DNA reads as TGTGCCACCAGTGATAGCGGGAGGCGGGAGACCCAGTACTTC.

The chain combines TRBV9 with TRBJ2-2, with D perhaps matching TRBD1 or TRBD2 (5 bases each). V shed 1 base and J shed 5 bases, with 21 bases lying between them. The germline V gene encodes CDR1 SGDLS and CDR2 YYNGEE. The CDR3 is 18 residues long. The CDR3 spells CASSVNWGSVTGTGELFF. The CDR3 region has the DNA TGTGCCAGCAGCGTAAATTGGGGCTCAGTAACGGGAACCGGGGAGCTGTTTTTT.

This clone appeared a single time. The chain joins TRBV30 to TRBJ1-5, with no clear D. This CDR3 has 13 residues. Trimming took off 0 bases at V and 4 bases at J, with 7 bases between the two ends. Per the germline V gene, CDR1 is GTSNPN and CDR2 is SVGIG (reference sequence). The DNA for the CDR3 is TGTGCCTGGAGTGTAGGCGGAAATCAGCCCCAGCATTTT. Protein product: CAWSVGGNQPQHF. Full variable domain (missing parts from reference TRBV30 and TRBJ1-5): SQTIHQWPATLVQPVGSPLSLECTVEGTSNPNLYWYRQAAGRGLQLLFYSVGIGQISSEVPQNLSASRPQDRQFILSSKKLLLSDSGFYLCAWSVGGNQPQHFGDGTRLSIL.

This clone was seen only a few times. The chain combines TRBV15 with TRBJ2-1; D unclear. V shed 1 base and J shed 6 bases, with 4 bases lying between them. CDR1 is LNHNV and CDR2 is YYDKDF in the germline V gene (reference sequence). CDR3 length: 12 residues. The CDR3 loop is CATSRGVNEQFF. The CDR3 DNA follows: TGTGCCACCAGCAGAGGAGTCAATGAGCAGTTCTTC. Complete variable domain (other parts from reference TRBV15 and TRBJ2-1): DAMVIQNPRYQVTQFGKPVTLSCSQTLNHNVMYWYQQKSSQAPKLLFHYYDKDFNNEADTPDNFQSRRPNTSFCFLDIRSPGLGDTAMYLCATSRGVNEQFFGPGTRLTVL.

This chain joins TRBV7-3 and TRBJ1-1; D is unclear. CDR3 length: 13 amino acids. Deletions cut 5 bases from V and 3 bases from J, with 10 bases between. Germline V gene sequence: CDR1 SGHTA, CDR2 FQGTGA. CDR3 residues: CASSPSLDTEAFF. The DNA of the CDR3 is TGTGCCAGCAGCCCCTCCCTCGACACTGAAGCTTTCTTT.

The chain couples TRBV18 to TRBJ1-1; weak D call: TRBD1 (6 bases). The CDR3 has 16 amino acids. V was shortened by 4 bases and J by 5 bases, with 20 bases between the two germline ends. In germline, CDR1 is KGHSH, CDR2 LQKENI. The DNA of the CDR3 is TGTGCCAGCTCACAACAGGGAAACCGGGGGGGGACTGAAGCTTTCTTT. Its translation is CASSQQGNRGGTEAFF.